This T cell receptor (beta chain) originates from a study of blood T cell repertoires in COVID-19. Background on the study: PBMCs, B-cell-depleted T cells, or T cells provided the cDNA or gDNA that made up the material.

Authors' processing steps: For nucleated cells, counts were estimated from reference gene primer amplification. Libraries were prepared by immunoSEQ multiplex PCR; TCRdb keeps only in-frame clonotypes and omits some of them. The V and J calls and clone size come from that table; D and trimming were worked out from the DNA. The repertoire holds about 140,000 clones, with just over 85% as singletons. The count of this clone is one. CDR1 MNHEY and CDR2 SMNVEV come from the germline V gene (reference sequence). With V trimmed by 3 bases and J by 5 bases, 9 bases remained unmatched. CDR3 size: 16 residues.

This sequence was found in a woman aged 55-70 years with acute or convalescent COVID-19. Input material: peripheral blood. This sequence joins TRBV27 and TRBJ1-5, with TRBD1 matching 8 bases. The CDR3 bases are TGTGCCAGCAGTTTGGAAGGACAGGGTAGTCATCAGCCCCAGCATTTT. Protein sequence: CASSLEGQGSHQPQHF.